This record concerns one T cell receptor (beta chain) sequence. The antigen is not known. This record belongs to a study of T cell responses to AZD1222 COVID-19 vaccine. Findings and caveats of the study: Only a handful of AZD1222 recipients tested seropositive at baseline.

This CDR3 has 16 residues. Germline CDR1 is SGDLS and CDR2 is YYNGEE. Trimming stripped 0 bases from V and 7 bases from J, with 14 bases between. Libraries were prepared by immunoSEQ multiplex PCR; TCRdb keeps only in-frame clonotypes and omits some of them. The table shows roughly 120,000 clones, with roughly 84% occurring only once. The material was peripheral blood, obtained on day 0 of AZD1222 vaccination. This TCR was sampled from an adult in good health. The chain recombines TRBV9 with TRBJ1-6; D is unclear. CDR3 amino acids: CASSVAPTGLNSPLHF. The CDR3 DNA follows: TGTGCCAGCAGCGTAGCCCCGACCGGACTAAATTCACCCCTCCACTTT.